The 18 T cell receptor beta chains given below trace back to one sample, sequenced in a study of monozygotic twins with inflammatory bowel disease. TCRdb reprocessed the 5' RACE reads and reports one entry per CDR3 protein, with no DNA. The listing contains roughly 100,000 distinct CDR3 sequences. The sequencing input was blood. The receptors shown here come from a human donor with ulcerative colitis or Crohn's disease, or a healthy co-twin of an affected twin (not recorded which).

The rearrangement links TRBV11-2 to TRBJ2-5; lacking DNA, the TRBD1 call made by TCRdb goes unchecked. From germline, CDR1 is SGHAT and CDR2 FQNNGV. The CDR3 extends over 14 amino acids. CDR3 loop: CASTPLPGDETQYF. The whole variable domain, filled in from reference TRBV11-2 and TRBJ2-5, reads EAGVAQSPRYKIIEKRQSVAFWCNPISGHATLYWYQQILGQGPKLLIQFQNNGVVDDSQLPKDRFSAERLKGVDSTLKIQPAKLEDSAVYLCASTPLPGDETQYFGPGTRLLVL.

The chain joins TRBV18 to TRBJ2-7; TCRdb returns TRBD1, unconfirmable since there is no DNA. This CDR3 has 15 residues. Germline V lookup: CDR1 KGHSH, CDR2 LQKENI. CDR3 loop: CASSPVAGGNYEQYF.

V and J are TRBV10-3 and TRBJ2-5; no DNA is available, so the TRBD1 call from TCRdb remains unchecked. This CDR3 is 15 amino acids long. CDR1 and CDR2 (germline): ENHRY, SYGVKD. The CDR3 region is CAISGDTSSQGAQYF.

The genes are TRBV7-9 and TRBJ2-7; the TRBD1 assignment by TCRdb is unverifiable without DNA. CDR1 is SEHNR and CDR2 is FQNEAQ in the germline V gene (reference sequence). This CDR3 has 16 amino acids. The CDR3 sequence: CASSLTTGTASYEQYF.

J is TRBJ2-2 and V is TRBV18; TCRdb designates TRBD1, a call that cannot be tested without DNA. This CDR3 has 20 residues. The germline CDR1 and CDR2 sequences are KGHSH and LQKENI. CDR3 protein: CASSPVNPTGSGRGAGELFF. The entire variable domain, with the rest obtained from reference TRBV18 and TRBJ2-2, is as follows: NAGVMQNPRHLVRRRGQEARLRCSPMKGHSHVYWYRQLPEEGLKFMVYLQKENIIDESGMPKERFSAEFPKEGPSILRIQQVVRGDSAAYFCASSPVNPTGSGRGAGELFFGEGSRLTVL.

The V and J genes are TRBV10-3 and TRBJ2-5; TCRdb's assignment of TRBD1 cannot be checked, as there is no DNA. Per germline, CDR1 ENHRY and CDR2 SYGVKD. This CDR3 has 15 amino acids. CDR3 residues: CAISGGRSRGETQYF.

The V gene is TRBV20-1, the J gene TRBJ2-1; TCRdb's assignment of TRBD2 cannot be checked, as there is no DNA. CDR1 is DFQATT and CDR2 is SNEGSKA in the germline V gene (reference sequence). This CDR3 is 14 amino acids long. The CDR3 sequence is CSASRALNNNEQFF.

This chain connects TRBV28 to TRBJ2-6. This CDR3 region has 14 residues. In germline, CDR1 is MDHEN, CDR2 SYDVKM. The CDR3 region is CASTTGSGANVLTF.

The chain recombines TRBV5-1 with TRBJ2-7; checking the TCRdb D call of TRBD1 is not possible without DNA. This CDR3 spans 16 amino acids. CDR1 SGHRS and CDR2 YFSETQ come from the germline V gene. CDR3 loop: CASIPTPGTGTYEQYF.

The chain uses TRBV6-5 and TRBJ1-4; TCRdb names TRBD1, which stays unverified in the absence of DNA. The CDR3 is made up of 12 amino acids. CDR1 is MNHEY and CDR2 is SVGAGI in the germline V gene. CDR3 in amino acids: CASSPRTGELFF.

The chain uses TRBV6-6 and TRBJ1-1. The CDR3 is made up of 11 amino acids. Germline V CDR1 and CDR2: MNHNY, SVGAGI (reference sequence). Here the CDR3 reads CASSFGAEAFF.

This sequence joins TRBV28 and TRBJ2-1; TCRdb's assignment of TRBD2 cannot be checked, as there is no DNA. The CDR3 length is 12 residues. CDR1 and CDR2 from the germline V gene are MDHEN and SYDVKM. The CDR3 here is CAITISGSVQFF.

The chain is built from TRBV29-1 and TRBJ2-3; TCRdb reports TRBD2, a call that lacks DNA to check it against. CDR3 size: 13 residues. The germline gives CDR1 SQVTM, CDR2 ANQGSEA. CDR3 in amino acids: CSVVGLAGDTQYF.

V is TRBV30 and J is TRBJ1-1; TCRdb indicates TRBD1, and absent DNA this call remains unverified. The V gene's germline CDR1 is GTSNPN and CDR2 SVGIG (reference sequence). This CDR3 is 15 amino acids long. CDR3 residues: CACNPLQGGASEAFF.

The chain recombines TRBV6-5 with TRBJ2-5; there is no DNA to check the TCRdb D call of TRBD1. CDR1 is MNHEY and CDR2 is SVGAGI in the germline V gene. The length of the CDR3 is 14 residues. The chain's CDR3 is CASSWAGGEETQYF.

The J gene is TRBJ1-1, the V gene TRBV27; TCRdb designates TRBD1, a call that cannot be tested without DNA. Germline-derived CDR1 and CDR2 are MNHEY and SMNVEV (reference sequence). This CDR3 has 14 amino acids. CDR3 protein: CARNRDRVNTEAFF.

This chain links TRBV5-1 with TRBJ2-2; TCRdb picks TRBD1, but there is no DNA to check that call. Germline V gene sequence: CDR1 SGHRS, CDR2 YFSETQ. The CDR3 has 18 residues. The CDR3: CASSLWIGQGAITGELFF. The full variable domain, rest sourced from reference TRBV5-1 and TRBJ2-2, is KAGVTQTPRYLIKTRGQQVTLSCSPISGHRSVSWYQQTPGQGLQFLFEYFSETQRNKGNFPGRFSGRQFSNSRSEMNVSTLELGDSALYLCASSLWIGQGAITGELFFGEGSRLTVL.

The genes are TRBV5-5 and TRBJ2-3; the TCRdb call, TRBD2, lacks DNA for checking. Germline V gene sequence: CDR1 SGHKS, CDR2 YYEKEE (reference sequence). The CDR3 is 15 amino acids. The CDR3 region is CASSLLAGGPDTQYF. Using reference TRBV5-5 and TRBJ2-3 for the parts outside the CDR3, the full variable domain is DAGVTQSPTHLIKTRGQQVTLRCSPISGHKSVSWYQQVLGQGPQFIFQYYEKEERGRGNFPDRFSARQFPNYSSELNVNALLLGDSALYLCASSLLAGGPDTQYFGPGTRLTVL.